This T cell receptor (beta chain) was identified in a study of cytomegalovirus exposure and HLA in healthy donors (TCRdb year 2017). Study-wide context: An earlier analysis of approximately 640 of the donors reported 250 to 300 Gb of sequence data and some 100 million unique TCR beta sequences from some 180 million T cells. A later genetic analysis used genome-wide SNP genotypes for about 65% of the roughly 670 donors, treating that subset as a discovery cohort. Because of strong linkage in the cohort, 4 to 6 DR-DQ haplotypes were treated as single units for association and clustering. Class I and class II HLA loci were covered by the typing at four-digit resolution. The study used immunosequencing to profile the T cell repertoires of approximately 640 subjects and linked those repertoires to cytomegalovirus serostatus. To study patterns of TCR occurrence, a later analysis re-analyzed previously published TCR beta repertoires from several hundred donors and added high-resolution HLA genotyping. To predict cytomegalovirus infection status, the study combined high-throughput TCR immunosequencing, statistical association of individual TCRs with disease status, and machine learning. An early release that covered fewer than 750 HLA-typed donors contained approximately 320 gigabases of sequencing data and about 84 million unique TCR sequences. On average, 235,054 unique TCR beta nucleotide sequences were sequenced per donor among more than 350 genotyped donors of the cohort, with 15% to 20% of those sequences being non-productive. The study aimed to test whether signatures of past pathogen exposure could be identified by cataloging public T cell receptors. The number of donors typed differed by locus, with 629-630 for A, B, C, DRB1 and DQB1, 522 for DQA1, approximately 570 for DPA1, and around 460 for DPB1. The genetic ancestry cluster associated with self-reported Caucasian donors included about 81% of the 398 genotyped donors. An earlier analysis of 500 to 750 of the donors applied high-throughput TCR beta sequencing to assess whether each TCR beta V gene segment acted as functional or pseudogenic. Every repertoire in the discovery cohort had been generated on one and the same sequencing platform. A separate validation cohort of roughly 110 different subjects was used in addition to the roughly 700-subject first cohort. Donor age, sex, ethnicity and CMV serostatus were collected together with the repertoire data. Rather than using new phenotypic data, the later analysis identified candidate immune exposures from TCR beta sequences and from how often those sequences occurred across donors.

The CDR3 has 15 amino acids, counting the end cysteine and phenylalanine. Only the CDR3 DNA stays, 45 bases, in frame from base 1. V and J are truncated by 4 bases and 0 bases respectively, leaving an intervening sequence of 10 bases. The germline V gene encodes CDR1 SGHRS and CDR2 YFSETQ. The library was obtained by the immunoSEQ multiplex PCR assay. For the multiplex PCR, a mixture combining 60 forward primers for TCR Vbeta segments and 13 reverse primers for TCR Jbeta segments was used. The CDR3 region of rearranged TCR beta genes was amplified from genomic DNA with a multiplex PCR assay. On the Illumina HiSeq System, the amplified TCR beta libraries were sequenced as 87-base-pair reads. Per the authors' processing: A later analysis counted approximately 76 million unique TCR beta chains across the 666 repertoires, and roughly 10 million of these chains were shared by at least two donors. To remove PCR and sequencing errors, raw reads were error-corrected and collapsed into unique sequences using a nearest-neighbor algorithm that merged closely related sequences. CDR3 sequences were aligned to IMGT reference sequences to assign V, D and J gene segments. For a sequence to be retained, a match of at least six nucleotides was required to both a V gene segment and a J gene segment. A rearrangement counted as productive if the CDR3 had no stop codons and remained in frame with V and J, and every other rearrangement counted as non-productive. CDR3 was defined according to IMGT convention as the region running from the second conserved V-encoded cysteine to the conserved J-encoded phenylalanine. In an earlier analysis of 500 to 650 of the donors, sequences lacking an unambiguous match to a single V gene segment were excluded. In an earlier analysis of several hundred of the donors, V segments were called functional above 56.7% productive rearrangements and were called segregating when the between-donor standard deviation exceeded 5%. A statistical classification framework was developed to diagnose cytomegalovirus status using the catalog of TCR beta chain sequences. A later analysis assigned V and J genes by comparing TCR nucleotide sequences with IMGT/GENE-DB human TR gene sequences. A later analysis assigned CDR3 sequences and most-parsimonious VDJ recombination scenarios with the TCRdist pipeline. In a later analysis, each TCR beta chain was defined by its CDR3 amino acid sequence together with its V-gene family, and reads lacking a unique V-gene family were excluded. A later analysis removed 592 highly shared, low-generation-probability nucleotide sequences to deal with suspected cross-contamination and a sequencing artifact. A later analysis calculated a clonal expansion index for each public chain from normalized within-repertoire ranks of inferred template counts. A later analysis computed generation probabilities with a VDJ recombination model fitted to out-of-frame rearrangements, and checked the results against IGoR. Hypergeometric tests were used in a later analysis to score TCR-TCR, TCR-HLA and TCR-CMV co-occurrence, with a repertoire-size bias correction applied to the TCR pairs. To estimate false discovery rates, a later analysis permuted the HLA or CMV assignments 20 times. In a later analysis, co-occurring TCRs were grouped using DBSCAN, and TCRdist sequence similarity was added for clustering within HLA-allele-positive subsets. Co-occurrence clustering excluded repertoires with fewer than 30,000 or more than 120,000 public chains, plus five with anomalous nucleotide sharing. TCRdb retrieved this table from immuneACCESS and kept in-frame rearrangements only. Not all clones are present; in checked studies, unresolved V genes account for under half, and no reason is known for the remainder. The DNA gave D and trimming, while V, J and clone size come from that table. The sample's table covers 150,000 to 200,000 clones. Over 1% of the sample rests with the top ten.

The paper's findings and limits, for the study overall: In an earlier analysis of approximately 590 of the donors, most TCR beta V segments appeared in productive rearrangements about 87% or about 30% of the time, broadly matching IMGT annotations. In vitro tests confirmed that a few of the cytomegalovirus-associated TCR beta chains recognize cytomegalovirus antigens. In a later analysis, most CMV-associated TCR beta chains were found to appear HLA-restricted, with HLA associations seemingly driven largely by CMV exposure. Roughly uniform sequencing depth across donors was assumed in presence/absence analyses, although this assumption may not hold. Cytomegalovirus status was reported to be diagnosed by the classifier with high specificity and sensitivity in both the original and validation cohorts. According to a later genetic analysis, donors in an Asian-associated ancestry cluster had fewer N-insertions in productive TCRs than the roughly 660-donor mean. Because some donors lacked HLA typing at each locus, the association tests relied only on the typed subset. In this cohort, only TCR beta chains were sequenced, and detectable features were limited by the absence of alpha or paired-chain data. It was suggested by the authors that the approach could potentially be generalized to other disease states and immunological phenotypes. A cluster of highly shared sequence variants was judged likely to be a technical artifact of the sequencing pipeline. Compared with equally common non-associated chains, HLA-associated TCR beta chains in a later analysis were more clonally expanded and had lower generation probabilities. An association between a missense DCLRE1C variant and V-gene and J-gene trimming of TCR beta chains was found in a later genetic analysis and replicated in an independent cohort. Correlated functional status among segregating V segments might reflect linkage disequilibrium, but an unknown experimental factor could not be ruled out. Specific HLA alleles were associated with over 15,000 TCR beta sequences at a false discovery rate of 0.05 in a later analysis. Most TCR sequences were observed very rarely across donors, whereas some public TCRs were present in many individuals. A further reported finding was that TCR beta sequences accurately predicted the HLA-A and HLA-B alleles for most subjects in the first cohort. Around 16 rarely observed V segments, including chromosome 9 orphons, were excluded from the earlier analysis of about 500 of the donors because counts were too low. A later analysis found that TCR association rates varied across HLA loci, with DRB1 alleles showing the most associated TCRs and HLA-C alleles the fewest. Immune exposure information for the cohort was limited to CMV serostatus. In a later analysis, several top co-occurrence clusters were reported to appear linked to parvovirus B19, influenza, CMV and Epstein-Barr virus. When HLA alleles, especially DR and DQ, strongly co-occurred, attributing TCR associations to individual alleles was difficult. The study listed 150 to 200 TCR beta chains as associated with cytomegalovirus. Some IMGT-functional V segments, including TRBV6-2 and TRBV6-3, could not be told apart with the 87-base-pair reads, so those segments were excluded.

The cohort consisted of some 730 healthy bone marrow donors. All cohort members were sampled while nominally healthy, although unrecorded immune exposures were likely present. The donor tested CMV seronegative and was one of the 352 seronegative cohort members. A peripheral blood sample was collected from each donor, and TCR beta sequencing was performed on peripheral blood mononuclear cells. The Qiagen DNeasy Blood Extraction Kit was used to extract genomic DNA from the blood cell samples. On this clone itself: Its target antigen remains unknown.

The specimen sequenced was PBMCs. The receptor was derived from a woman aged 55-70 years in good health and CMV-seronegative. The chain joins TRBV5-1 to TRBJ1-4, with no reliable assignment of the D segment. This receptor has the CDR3 CASSVSPATNEKLFF. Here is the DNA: TGCGCCAGCAGCGTCAGTCCTGCAACTAATGAAAAACTGTTTTTT.